Included here is one T cell receptor beta chain sequence, with context. The sample originates from a study of blood T cell repertoires in COVID-19. After removal of 0 bases from V and 6 bases from J, the junction contained 5 bases not matched to a gene. The CDR3 covers 16 residues. Germline V gene sequence: CDR1 LGHDT, CDR2 YNNKEL (reference sequence). TCRdb's copy holds only in-frame clones and misses some; the assay was immunoSEQ multiplex PCR. Here the sample spans about 240,000 clones, 86% being singletons. The chain joins TRBV3-1 (or the pseudogene TRBV3-2) to TRBJ2-3, with TRBD2 matching over 11 bases. This clonotype originated in a man at least 80 years old with acute or convalescent COVID-19. The sample was peripheral blood. In nucleotides, the CDR3 is TGTGCCAGCAGCCAAGATCGGCTAGCGGGAGGTGATACGCAGTATTTT. Translated, it gives CASSQDRLAGGDTQYF.